This T cell receptor beta chain was documented in a study of human T cells and chemical hapten exposure. Study at large: Donors were sensitized with 2% DPC on the upper inner arm. Patches with 0.01% DPC went on the upper back, and the tests were read at 6 days.

In TCRdb, the RACE reads were re-called with MiXCR into one record per CDR3 protein. The table shows fewer than 45,000 distinct CDR3 sequences, with around a tenth occurring only once. Germline CDR1 and CDR2: MNHEY and SMNVEV (reference sequence). Trimming removed 0 bases at V and 5 bases at J, with 14 bases between. The CDR3 runs 16 residues. This clonotype was seen many times. Indicated time point: pre-sensitization, week 0. Treatment of the sample: therapeutic diphenylcyclopropenone sensitization with weekly scalp DPC. Blood, whole and unfractionated, served as the source for total RNA extraction. The J gene is TRBJ2-1, the V gene TRBV27, with D possibly TRBD2 on 6 matching bases. This sequence originates from a man aged 50 to 59 with alopecia areata. Some clones in this sample may be carry-over from other donors' samples. The sample here was whole blood, taken in connection with sensitization to the hapten diphenylcyclopropenone (DPC). CDR3 DNA sequence: TGTGCCAGCAGTTTATCTCTCGGGAGCAGAGACAATGAGCAGTTCTTC. Its translation: CASSLSLGSRDNEQFF.